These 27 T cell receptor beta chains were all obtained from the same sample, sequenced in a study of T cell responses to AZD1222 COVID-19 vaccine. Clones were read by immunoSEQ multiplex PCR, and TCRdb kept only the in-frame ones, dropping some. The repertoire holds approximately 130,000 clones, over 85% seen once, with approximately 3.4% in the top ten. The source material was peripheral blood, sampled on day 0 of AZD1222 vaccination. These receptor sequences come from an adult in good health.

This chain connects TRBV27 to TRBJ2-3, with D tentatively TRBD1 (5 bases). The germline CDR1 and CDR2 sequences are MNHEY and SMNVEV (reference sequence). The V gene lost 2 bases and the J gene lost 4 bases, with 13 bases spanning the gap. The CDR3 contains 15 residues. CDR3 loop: CASSLNWQGADTQYF. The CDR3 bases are TGTGCCAGCAGTTTAAACTGGCAGGGTGCAGATACGCAGTATTTT.

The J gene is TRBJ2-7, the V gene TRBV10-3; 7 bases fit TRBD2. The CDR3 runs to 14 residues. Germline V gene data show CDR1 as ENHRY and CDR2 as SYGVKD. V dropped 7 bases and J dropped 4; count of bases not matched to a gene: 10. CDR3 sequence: CAINGAGDGYEQYF. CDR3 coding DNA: TGTGCCATCAATGGCGCGGGGGACGGGTACGAGCAGTACTTC.

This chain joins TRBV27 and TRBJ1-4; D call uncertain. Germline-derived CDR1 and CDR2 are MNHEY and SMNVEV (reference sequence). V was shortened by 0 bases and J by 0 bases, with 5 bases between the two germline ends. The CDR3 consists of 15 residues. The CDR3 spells CASSLSRATNEKLFF. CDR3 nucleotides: TGTGCCAGCAGTTTATCCCGAGCAACTAATGAAAAACTGTTTTTT.

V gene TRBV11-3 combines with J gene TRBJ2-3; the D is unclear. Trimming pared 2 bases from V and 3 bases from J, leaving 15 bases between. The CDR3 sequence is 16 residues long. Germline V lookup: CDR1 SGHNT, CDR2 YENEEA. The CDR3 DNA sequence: TGTGCCAGCAGCTTAAGGTCGGCCCACCCAACAGATACGCAGTATTTT. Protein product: CASSLRSAHPTDTQYF.

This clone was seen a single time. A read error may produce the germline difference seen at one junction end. The CDR3 is CASSPDLTRPSHIF. The CDR3 coding sequence is TGTGCCAGCTCACCAGATCTCACAAGACCTTCTCATATCTTC. The V gene is TRBV18, the J gene TRBJ2-1; the D is unclear. Germline V gene data show CDR1 as KGHSH and CDR2 as LQKENI. CDR3 size: 14 residues.

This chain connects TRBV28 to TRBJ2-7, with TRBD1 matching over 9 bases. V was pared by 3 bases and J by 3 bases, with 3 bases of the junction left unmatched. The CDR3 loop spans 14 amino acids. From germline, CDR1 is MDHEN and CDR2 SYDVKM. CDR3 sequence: CASSLRDRVYEQYF. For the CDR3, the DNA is TGTGCCAGCAGTTTGAGGGACAGGGTCTACGAGCAGTACTTC. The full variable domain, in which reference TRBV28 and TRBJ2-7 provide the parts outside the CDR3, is DVKVTQSSRYLVKRTGEKVFLECVQDMDHENMFWYRQDPGLGLRLIYFSYDVKMKEKGDIPEGYSVSREKKERFSLILESASTNQTSMYLCASSLRDRVYEQYFGPGTRLTVT.

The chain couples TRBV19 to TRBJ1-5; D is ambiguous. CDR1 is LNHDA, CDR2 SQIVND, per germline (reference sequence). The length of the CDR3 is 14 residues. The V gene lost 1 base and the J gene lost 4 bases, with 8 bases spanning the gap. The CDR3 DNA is TGTGCCAGTAGTATAGCTGGGGTTAATCAGCCCCAGCATTTT. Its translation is CASSIAGVNQPQHF.

CDR3 sequence (DNA): TGTGCCAGCAGCTTGGGGGACAGGGAAGGTACTGAAGCTTTCTTT. This translates into CASSLGDREGTEAFF. The chain links TRBV5-6 to TRBJ1-1, with 9 bases that match TRBD1. The CDR3 totals 15 residues. CDR1 SGHDT and CDR2 YYEEEE come from the germline V gene. Unmatched junction bases numbered 5, after V lost 0 bases and J lost 5 bases.

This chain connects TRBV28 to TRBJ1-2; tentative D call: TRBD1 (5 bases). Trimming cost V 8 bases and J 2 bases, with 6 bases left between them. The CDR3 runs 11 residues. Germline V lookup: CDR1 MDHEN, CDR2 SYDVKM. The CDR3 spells CASAGNYGYTF. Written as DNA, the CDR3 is TGTGCCAGCGCAGGGAACTATGGCTACACCTTC.

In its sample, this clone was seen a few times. For the CDR3, the DNA is TGCGCCAGCAGCGAGATGACAGGGGGGTATGGCTACACCTTC. Translating it yields CASSEMTGGYGYTF. The V gene is TRBV5-1, the J gene TRBJ1-2, with 9 bases lining up with TRBD1. This CDR3 is 14 amino acids long. Germline CDR1 and CDR2: SGHRS and YFSETQ. V gave up 4 bases and J gave up 5 bases; unmatched junction bases: 6.

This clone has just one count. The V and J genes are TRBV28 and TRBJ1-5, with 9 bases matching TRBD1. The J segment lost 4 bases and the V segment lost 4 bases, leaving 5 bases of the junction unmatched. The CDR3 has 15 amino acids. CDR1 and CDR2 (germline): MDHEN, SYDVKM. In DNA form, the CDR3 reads TGTGCCAGCAGTTCCGGGACAGGGAGGAATCAGCCCCAGCATTTT. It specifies CASSSGTGRNQPQHF.

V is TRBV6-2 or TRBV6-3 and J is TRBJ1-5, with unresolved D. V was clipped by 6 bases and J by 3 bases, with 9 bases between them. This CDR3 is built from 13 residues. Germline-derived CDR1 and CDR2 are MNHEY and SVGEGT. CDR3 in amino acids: CASSDTFNQPQHF. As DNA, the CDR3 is TGTGCCAGCAGCGACACCTTCAATCAGCCCCAGCATTTT.

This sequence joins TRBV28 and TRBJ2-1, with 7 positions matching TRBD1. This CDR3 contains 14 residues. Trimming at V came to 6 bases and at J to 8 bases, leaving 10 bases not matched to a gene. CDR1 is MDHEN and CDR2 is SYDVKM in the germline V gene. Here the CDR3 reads CASSTIQGRDEQFF. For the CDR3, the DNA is TGTGCCAGCAGCACTATACAGGGGCGGGATGAGCAGTTCTTC.

DNA for the CDR3: TGTGCCAGCAGCTCAGGACAGTCCTACGAGCAGTACTTC. It codes for CASSSGQSYEQYF. The chain employs TRBV7-6 and TRBJ2-7, with D possibly being TRBD1 (6 bases). Per the germline V gene, CDR1 is SGHVS and CDR2 is FNYEAQ. The CDR3 has 13 residues. Between the trimmed V and J ends, which lost 4 bases and 1 base, there was a span of 8 bases.

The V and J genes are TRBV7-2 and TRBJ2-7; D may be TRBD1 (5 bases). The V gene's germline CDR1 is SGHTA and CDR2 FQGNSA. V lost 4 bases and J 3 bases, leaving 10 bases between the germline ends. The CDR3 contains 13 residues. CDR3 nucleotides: TGTGCCAGCAGCTCAAGACAGTTCTACGAGCAGTACTTC. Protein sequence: CASSSRQFYEQYF.

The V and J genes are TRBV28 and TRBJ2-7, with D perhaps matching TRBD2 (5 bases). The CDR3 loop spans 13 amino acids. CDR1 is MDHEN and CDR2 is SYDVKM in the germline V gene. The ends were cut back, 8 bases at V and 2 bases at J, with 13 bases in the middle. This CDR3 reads CASGTGSTYEQYF. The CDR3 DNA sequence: TGTGCCAGCGGTACGGGATCTACCTACGAGCAGTACTTC. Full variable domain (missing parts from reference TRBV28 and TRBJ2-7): DVKVTQSSRYLVKRTGEKVFLECVQDMDHENMFWYRQDPGLGLRLIYFSYDVKMKEKGDIPEGYSVSREKKERFSLILESASTNQTSMYLCASGTGSTYEQYFGPGTRLTVT.

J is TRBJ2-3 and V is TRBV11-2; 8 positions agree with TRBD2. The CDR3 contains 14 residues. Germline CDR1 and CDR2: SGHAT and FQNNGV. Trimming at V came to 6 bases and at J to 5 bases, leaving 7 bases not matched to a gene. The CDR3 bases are TGTGCCAGCAGGAGCGGGAGAGGAATAGATACGCAGTATTTT. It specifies CASRSGRGIDTQYF.

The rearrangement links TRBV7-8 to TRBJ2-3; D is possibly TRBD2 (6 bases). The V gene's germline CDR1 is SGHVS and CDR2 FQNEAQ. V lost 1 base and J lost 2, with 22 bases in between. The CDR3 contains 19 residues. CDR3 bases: TGTGCCAGCAGCTTAGTCAGCCCGGCGGGACGGGGGATCACAGATACGCAGTATTTT. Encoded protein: CASSLVSPAGRGITDTQYF.

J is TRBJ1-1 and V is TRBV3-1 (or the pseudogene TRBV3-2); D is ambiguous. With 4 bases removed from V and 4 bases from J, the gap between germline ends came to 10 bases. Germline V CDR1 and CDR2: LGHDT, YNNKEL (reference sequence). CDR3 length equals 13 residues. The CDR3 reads CASSLQLVTEAFF. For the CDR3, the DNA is TGTGCCAGCAGCCTTCAGTTGGTCACTGAAGCTTTCTTT.

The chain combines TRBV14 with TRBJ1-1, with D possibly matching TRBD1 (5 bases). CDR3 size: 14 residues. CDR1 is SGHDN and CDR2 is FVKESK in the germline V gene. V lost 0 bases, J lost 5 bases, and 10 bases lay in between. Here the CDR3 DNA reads TGTGCCAGCAGCCAAGATTATGGGGGAACTGAAGCTTTCTTT. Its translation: CASSQDYGGTEAFF. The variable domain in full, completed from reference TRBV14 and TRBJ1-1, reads EAGVTQFPSHSVIEKGQTVTLRCDPISGHDNLYWYRRVMGKEIKFLLHFVKESKQDESGMPNNRFLAERTGGTYSTLKVQPAELEDSGVYFCASSQDYGGTEAFFGQGTRLTVV.

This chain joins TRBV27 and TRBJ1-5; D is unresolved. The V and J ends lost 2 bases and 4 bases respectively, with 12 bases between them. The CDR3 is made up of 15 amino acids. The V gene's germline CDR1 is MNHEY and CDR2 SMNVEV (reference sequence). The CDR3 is CASSLSREPNQPQHF. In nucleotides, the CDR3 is TGTGCCAGCAGTTTAAGCAGAGAGCCTAATCAGCCCCAGCATTTT.

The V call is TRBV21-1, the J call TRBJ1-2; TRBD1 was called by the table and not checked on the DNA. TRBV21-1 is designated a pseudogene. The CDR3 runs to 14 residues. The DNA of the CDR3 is TGTGCCAGCAGCAGCCGGGACAGGGTATTTGGCTACACCTTC. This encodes CASSSRDRVFGYTF.

The CDR3: CASRFSVPQHF. CDR3 DNA: TGTGCCAGCAGGTTTAGTGTGCCCCAGCATTTT. The chain employs TRBV2 and TRBJ1-5; no reliable D call. The CDR3 loop spans 11 amino acids. Deletions cut 6 bases from V and 9 bases from J, with 9 bases between. CDR1 and CDR2 (germline): SNHLY, FYNNEI.

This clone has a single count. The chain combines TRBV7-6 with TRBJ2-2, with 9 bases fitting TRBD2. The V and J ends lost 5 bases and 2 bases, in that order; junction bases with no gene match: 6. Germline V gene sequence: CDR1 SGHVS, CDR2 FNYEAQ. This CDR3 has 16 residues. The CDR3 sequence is CASSARLAVNTGELFF. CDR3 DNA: TGTGCCAGCAGCGCTCGACTAGCGGTTAACACCGGGGAGCTGTTTTTT.

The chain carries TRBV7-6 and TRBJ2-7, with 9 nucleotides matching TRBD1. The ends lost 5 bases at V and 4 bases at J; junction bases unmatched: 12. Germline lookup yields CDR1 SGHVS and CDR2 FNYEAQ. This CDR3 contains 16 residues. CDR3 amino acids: CASSARPKTGGYEQYF. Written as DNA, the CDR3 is TGTGCCAGCAGCGCACGACCTAAGACAGGGGGTTACGAGCAGTACTTC.

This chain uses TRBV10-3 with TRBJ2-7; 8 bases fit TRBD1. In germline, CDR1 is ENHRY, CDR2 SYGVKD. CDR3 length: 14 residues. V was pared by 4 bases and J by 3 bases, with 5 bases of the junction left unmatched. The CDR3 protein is CAISGGQGIYEQYF. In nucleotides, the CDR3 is TGTGCCATCAGTGGCGGACAGGGTATCTACGAGCAGTACTTC.

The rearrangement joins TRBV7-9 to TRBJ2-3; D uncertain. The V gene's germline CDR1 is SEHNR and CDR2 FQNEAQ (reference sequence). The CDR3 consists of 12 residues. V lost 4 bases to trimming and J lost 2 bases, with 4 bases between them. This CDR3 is CASSWTTDTQYF. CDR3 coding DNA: TGTGCCAGCAGCTGGACCACAGATACGCAGTATTTT.